These T cell receptor beta chains were read from a single sample in a study of T-cell reconstitution after alpha-beta-depleted transplantation in children. Each CDR3 protein gets one entry after TCRdb re-called the PCR reads with MiXCR. The profile shows fewer than 1 million distinct CDR3 sequences, 15% to 20% of them singletons. The sample consisted of PBMCs, mostly from graft donor cells, taken 360 days after TCRalphabeta/CD19-depleted stem cell transplant. The receptors here all came from a male patient under 18 who had a stem cell transplant for acute lymphoblastic leukemia, so the T cells may come from the graft donor. Both conserved end residues are part of each CDR3. The D gene is left open where the match is weak. Size values are once, few and many counts, or a class for expanded clones, and some rows have none.

d_gene: TRBD2; j_gene: TRBJ2-7; v_gene: TRBV20-1; abundance: -; CDR3aa: CSARRGSRDEQYF; CDR3nt: TGCAGTGCTAGGCGGGGGAGTAGAGACGAGCAGTACTTC
d_gene: TRBD2; j_gene: TRBJ2-7; v_gene: TRBV15; abundance: many; CDR3aa: CATSSLAGVSYEQYF; CDR3nt: TGTGCCACCAGCAGCCTAGCGGGGGTTTCCTACGAGCAGTACTTC
d_gene: -; j_gene: TRBJ2-2; v_gene: TRBV5-5; abundance: many; CDR3aa: CASSLAQSNTGELFF; CDR3nt: TGTGCCAGCAGCTTGGCGCAATCGAACACCGGGGAGCTGTTTTTT
d_gene: -; j_gene: TRBJ2-7; v_gene: TRBV5-1; abundance: few; CDR3aa: CASSFVNQGYEQYF; CDR3nt: TGCGCCAGCAGCTTCGTAAACCAAGGGTACGAGCAGTACTTC
d_gene: -; j_gene: TRBJ2-1; v_gene: TRBV12-3/TRBV12-4; abundance: -; CDR3aa: CASSFFGRGHNEQFF; CDR3nt: TGTGCCAGCAGTTTCTTCGGGCGGGGCCACAATGAGCAGTTCTTC
d_gene: TRBD1; j_gene: TRBJ1-5; v_gene: TRBV2; abundance: -; CDR3aa: CASSEVNLDRGRQPQHF; CDR3nt: TGTGCCAGCAGTGAAGTTAACTTGGACAGGGGGCGTCAGCCCCAGCATTTT
d_gene: TRBD2; j_gene: TRBJ2-1; v_gene: TRBV7-2; abundance: many; CDR3aa: CASSSPPGLRSNEQFF; CDR3nt: TGTGCCAGCAGCTCCCCTCCGGGACTACGGTCCAATGAGCAGTTCTTC
d_gene: TRBD2; j_gene: TRBJ2-7; v_gene: TRBV6-1; abundance: few; CDR3aa: CASSPAGGGFEQYF; CDR3nt: TGTGCCAGCAGCCCAGCGGGAGGGGGCTTCGAGCAGTACTTC
d_gene: -; j_gene: TRBJ2-1; v_gene: TRBV2; abundance: few; CDR3aa: CASTVADEQFF; CDR3nt: TGTGCCAGCACTGTAGCGGATGAGCAGTTCTTC
d_gene: -; j_gene: TRBJ2-2; v_gene: TRBV12-3/TRBV12-4; abundance: many; CDR3aa: CASSFRLNQGELFF; CDR3nt: TGTGCCAGCAGTTTCCGGTTAAATCAGGGGGAGCTGTTTTTT
d_gene: -; j_gene: TRBJ2-7; v_gene: TRBV12-3/TRBV12-4; abundance: many; CDR3aa: CASSRDNYEQYF; CDR3nt: TGTGCCAGCAGTCGGGACAACTACGAGCAGTACTTC
d_gene: TRBD2; j_gene: TRBJ2-7; v_gene: TRBV5-1; abundance: few; CDR3aa: CASSPGLADYYEQYF; CDR3nt: TGCGCCAGCAGCCCTGGACTAGCTGATTACTACGAGCAGTACTTC
d_gene: -; j_gene: TRBJ2-5; v_gene: TRBV9; abundance: -; CDR3aa: CASSVEMTTGQTQYF; CDR3nt: TGTGCCAGCAGCGTAGAGATGACTACGGGGCAGACCCAGTACTTC
d_gene: TRBD1; j_gene: TRBJ1-2; v_gene: TRBV29-1; abundance: -; CDR3aa: CSAAGGWYGYTF; CDR3nt: TGCAGCGCCGCAGGGGGCTGGTATGGCTACACCTTC
d_gene: TRBD1; j_gene: TRBJ2-4; v_gene: TRBV12-5; abundance: few; CDR3aa: CASGLRGPKNIQYF; CDR3nt: TGTGCTAGTGGCTTAAGGGGGCCCAAAAACATTCAGTACTTC
d_gene: TRBD1; j_gene: TRBJ1-1; v_gene: TRBV6-1; abundance: few; CDR3aa: CASNPQGGTEAFF; CDR3nt: TGTGCCAGCAACCCGCAGGGGGGCACTGAAGCTTTCTTT
d_gene: -; j_gene: TRBJ2-7; v_gene: TRBV5-1; abundance: few; CDR3aa: CASSQTPSYEQYF; CDR3nt: TGCGCCAGCAGCCAGACCCCATCCTACGAGCAGTACTTC
d_gene: TRBD1; j_gene: TRBJ1-4; v_gene: TRBV5-1; abundance: few; CDR3aa: CASSLTRDRANEKLFF; CDR3nt: TGCGCCAGCAGCTTGACACGGGACAGGGCTAATGAAAAACTGTTTTTT
d_gene: TRBD1; j_gene: TRBJ2-2; v_gene: TRBV14; abundance: -; CDR3aa: CASSLRTGHLFF; CDR3nt: TGTGCCAGCAGCCTTCGGACAGGGCATCTGTTTTTT
d_gene: -; j_gene: TRBJ2-2; v_gene: TRBV21-1; abundance: many; CDR3aa: CASAAGNQGDTGELFF; CDR3nt: TGTGCCAGCGCAGCGGGAAATCAGGGAGACACCGGGGAGCTGTTTTTT
d_gene: TRBD2; j_gene: TRBJ2-3; v_gene: TRBV20-1; abundance: -; CDR3aa: CSVPGLAGDEDTQYF; CDR3nt: TGCAGTGTCCCAGGACTAGCGGGAGATGAAGATACGCAGTATTTT
d_gene: -; j_gene: TRBJ1-1; v_gene: TRBV6-4; abundance: -; CDR3aa: CASSDSWGSFTEVFF; CDR3nt: TGTGCCAGCAGTGACTCCTGGGGGAGCTTCACTGAAGTTTTCTTT
d_gene: TRBD2; j_gene: TRBJ2-3; v_gene: TRBV5-1; abundance: few; CDR3aa: CASSFFPVVGTSVTDTQYF; CDR3nt: TGCGCCAGCAGCTTTTTCCCCGTTGTCGGGACTAGCGTCACAGATACGCAGTATTTT
d_gene: TRBD1; j_gene: TRBJ2-7; v_gene: TRBV5-1; abundance: few; CDR3aa: CASSQPGTGVLEQYF; CDR3nt: TGCGCCAGCAGCCAACCAGGGACAGGGGTTCTCGAGCAGTACTTC
d_gene: -; j_gene: TRBJ1-1; v_gene: TRBV5-1; abundance: few; CDR3aa: CASSLGQRVNTEAFF; CDR3nt: TGCGCCAGCAGCTTGGGACAGCGGGTGAACACTGAAGCTTTCTTT
d_gene: TRBD1; j_gene: TRBJ2-1; v_gene: TRBV10-3; abundance: -; CDR3aa: CAIRDRGPINEQFF; CDR3nt: TGTGCCATCAGGGACAGGGGACCAATCAATGAGCAGTTCTTC
d_gene: -; j_gene: TRBJ2-7; v_gene: TRBV29-1; abundance: -; CDR3aa: CSVHEGLTYEQYF; CDR3nt: TGCAGCGTTCATGAGGGCCTCACCTACGAGCAGTACTTC
d_gene: TRBD2; j_gene: TRBJ2-7; v_gene: TRBV7-8; abundance: -; CDR3aa: CASSLRAGLAGVYEQYF; CDR3nt: TGTGCCAGCAGCTTGAGGGCCGGACTAGCGGGAGTATACGAGCAGTACTTC
d_gene: TRBD1; j_gene: TRBJ2-3; v_gene: TRBV3-1; abundance: few; CDR3aa: CASSEGQGDTDTQYF; CDR3nt: TGTGCCAGCAGCGAGGGACAGGGAGACACAGATACGCAGTATTTT